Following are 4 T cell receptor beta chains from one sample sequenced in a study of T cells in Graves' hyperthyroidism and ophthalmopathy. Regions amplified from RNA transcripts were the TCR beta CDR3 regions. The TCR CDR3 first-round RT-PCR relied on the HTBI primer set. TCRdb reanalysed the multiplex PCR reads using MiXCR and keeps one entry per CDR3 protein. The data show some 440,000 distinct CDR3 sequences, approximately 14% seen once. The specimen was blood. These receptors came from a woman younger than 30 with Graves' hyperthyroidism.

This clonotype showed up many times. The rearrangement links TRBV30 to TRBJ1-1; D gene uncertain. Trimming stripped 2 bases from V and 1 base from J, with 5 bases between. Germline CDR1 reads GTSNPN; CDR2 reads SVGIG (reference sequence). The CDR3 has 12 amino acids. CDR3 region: CAWSSGNTEAFF. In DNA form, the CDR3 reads TGTGCCTGGAGTTCCGGGAACACTGAAGCTTTCTTT.

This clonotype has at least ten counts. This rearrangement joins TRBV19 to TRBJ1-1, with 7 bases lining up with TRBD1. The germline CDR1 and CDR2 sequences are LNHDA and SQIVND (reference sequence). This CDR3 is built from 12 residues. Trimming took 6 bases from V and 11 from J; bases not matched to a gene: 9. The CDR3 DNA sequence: TGTGCCAGTAGCCTCACGGGACAGTGGGCTTTCTTT. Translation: CASSLTGQWAFF.

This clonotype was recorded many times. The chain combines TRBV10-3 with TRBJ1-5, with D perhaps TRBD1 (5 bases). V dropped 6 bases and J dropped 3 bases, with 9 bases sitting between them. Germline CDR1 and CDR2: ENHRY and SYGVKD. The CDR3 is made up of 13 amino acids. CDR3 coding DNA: TGTGCCATCAGGGGGGGTCCCAATCAGCCCCAGCATTTT. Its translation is CAIRGGPNQPQHF.

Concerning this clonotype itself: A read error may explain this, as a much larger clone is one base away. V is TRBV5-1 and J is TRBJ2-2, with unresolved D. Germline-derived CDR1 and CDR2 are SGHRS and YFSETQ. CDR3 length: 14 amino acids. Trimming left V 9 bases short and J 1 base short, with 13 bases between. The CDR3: CATKPRQNTGELFF. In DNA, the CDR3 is TGCGCCACCAAGCCGAGACAGAACACCGGGGAGCTGTTTTTT.